This T cell receptor (beta chain) was obtained from a study of control samples from healthy donors and cancer patients. V dropped 3 bases and J dropped 7; count of bases not matched to a gene: 9. CDR3 length: 14 residues. Germline V gives CDR1 GTSNPN, CDR2 SVGIG (reference sequence). The data were produced by immunoSEQ multiplex PCR, yet TCRdb's version contains in-frame clones alone and is incomplete. The repertoire includes around 51,000 clones, around nine tenths of them detected once, and roughly 43% sits in the top ten. Sequenced input: PBMCs. This clonotype was obtained from a man aged 50 to 60 with head and neck cancer. The J gene is TRBJ1-1, the V gene TRBV30, with 9 bases fitting TRBD1. The CDR3 is CAWRKDRGLGEAFF. CDR3 in DNA: TGTGCCTGGAGGAAGGACAGGGGTTTGGGTGAAGCTTTCTTT.